This T cell receptor (beta chain) was observed in a study of Ad26.COV2.S vaccination and SARS-CoV-2 variants. This clone came up once. The antigen remains undetermined. Using immunoSEQ multiplex PCR, the repertoire was profiled, and TCRdb retains in-frame clones only, with some absent. Of around 370,000 clones listed, about 92% are singletons. General study points: Vaccinees displayed broader spike-specific TCR repertoires than placebo recipients. Vaccinees and placebo recipients showed similar non-spike TCR breadth. The authors reported substantial breadth in spike-specific CD8+ and CD4+ T cell responses after vaccination.

The ends lost 3 bases at V and 2 bases at J; junction bases unmatched: 9. CDR3 length equals 16 residues. From germline, CDR1 is SGHDT and CDR2 YYEEEE. This TCR was sampled from a human donor who had recovered from COVID-19. The rearrangement joins TRBV5-6 to TRBJ1-2, with 8 bases matching TRBD1. Here the sequenced sample was peripheral blood, taken after recovery from COVID-19. CDR3: CASSSSTGGWNYGYTF. CDR3 DNA sequence: TGTGCCAGCAGCTCCTCAACAGGGGGTTGGAACTATGGCTACACCTTC.